The rows below give T cell receptor beta chains drawn from one sample of a study of post-analysis software for immune sequencing data. MiXCR, applied by TCRdb to the PCR reads, yields one record per CDR3 protein. The repertoire holds about 820,000 distinct CDR3 sequences, with around 53% as singletons. The sequenced sample was blood. Source of these receptors: a girl aged 5 to 17 with multiple sclerosis. Each CDR3 is given without its conserved first and last residue.

>TRBV7-3
ASSPKGTGNSEQY
>TRBV6-5
ACSYTRDSYEQY
>TRBV7-9
ASSARGSGQETQY
>TRBV3-1
ASSHVAGNTEAF
>TRBV6-5
ASSLGGRGGVYT
>TRBV11-2
ASSPGSKNIQY
>TRBV12-5
ASGWGREETPHEQF
>TRBV5-4
ASSYTSTQTQY
>TRBV7-8
ASSLGYTYEQY
>TRBV5-1
ASSLGTSLSGANVLT
>TRBV5-1
ASSPRTSGASYEQY
>TRBV18
ASSQTGGAAKNIQY
>TRBV5-1
ASSKRQGASETQY
>TRBV5-1
ASSGKVGEQY
>TRBV9
ASSAARDYRPSLFQETQY
>TRBV20-1
SAIAGPTDTQY
>TRBV5-1
ASSLQEVYTGELF
>TRBV7-9
ASSLDGPNTGELF
>TRBV7-2
ASSLRGRTGERF
>TRBV4-1
ASSSGLAGGTETQY
>TRBV5-1
ASKVGQRATYEQY
>TRBV7-2
ASSLGRLAGGPGEQY
>TRBV10-3
AISAETSAENEQF
>TRBV20-1
SAAGQGARETQY
>TRBV5-1
ASSLGHPYEQY
>TRBV20-1
SARALSTNEKLF
>TRBV27
ASSPLGGKPSYEQY
>TRBV20-1
SASGLSSGGHTQY
>TRBV5-1
ASSSEWTSRSYEQY
>TRBV10-3
ASWGRLGGTEAF
>TRBV7-8
ASSLEGGWDYEQY
>TRBV5-1
ASSSQGTANYGYT
>TRBV7-2
ASSSDLYRENTEAF
>TRBV20-1
SARASGSYVQY
>TRBV29-1
SVGQQETQF
>TRBV27
ASSINPSGQETQY
>TRBV5-1
ASSWTDRGYEQY